What follows are 20 T cell receptor beta chains derived from one specimen sequenced in a study of monozygotic twins with inflammatory bowel disease. TCRdb reprocessed the 5' RACE reads, with one entry per CDR3 protein and no DNA. Its clone listing holds approximately 400,000 distinct CDR3 sequences. Sequenced material: blood. The receptors shown here come from a human donor with ulcerative colitis or Crohn's disease, or a healthy co-twin of an affected twin (not recorded which).

The CDR3 reads CASSRGVSLAGELFF. The V and J genes are TRBV4-3 and TRBJ2-2. Looked up from germline, CDR1 is LGHNA and CDR2 is YSLEER. This CDR3 has 15 amino acids.

The J gene is TRBJ2-7, the V gene TRBV28; no DNA is available, so the TRBD2 call from TCRdb remains unchecked. The germline V gene has CDR1 MDHEN and CDR2 SYDVKM. CDR3 length: 15 residues. The CDR3 sequence: CASSLERGDSYEQYF.

The genes are TRBV4-1 and TRBJ2-3; TCRdb returns TRBD2, unconfirmable since there is no DNA. This CDR3 comprises 17 residues. Germline V gene lookup returns CDR1 MGHRA and CDR2 YSYEKL. The CDR3 region is CASSQEGLADSTDTQYF.

The chain couples TRBV5-5 to TRBJ2-7; TCRdb returns TRBD1, unconfirmable since there is no DNA. Germline V gene lookup returns CDR1 SGHKS and CDR2 YYEKEE (reference sequence). CDR3 size: 14 residues. The CDR3 spells CASSLDVQGYEQYF.

The J gene is TRBJ2-7, the V gene TRBV5-1; lacking DNA, the TRBD1 call made by TCRdb goes unchecked. CDR1 SGHRS and CDR2 YFSETQ come from the germline V gene. The CDR3 spans 15 residues. CDR3 sequence reads: CASSTTGTGVYEQYF.

The CDR3 region is CASSRSDLNTEAFF. The V gene is TRBV19, the J gene TRBJ1-1. The germline V gene encodes CDR1 LNHDA and CDR2 SQIVND (reference sequence). This CDR3 contains 14 residues.

The gene calls are TRBV18 and TRBJ2-7. Germline V gene data show CDR1 as KGHSH and CDR2 as LQKENI. The CDR3 is 14 amino acids. CDR3 protein: CASSPSYKAYEQYF. The entire variable domain, with the rest obtained from reference TRBV18 and TRBJ2-7, is as follows: NAGVMQNPRHLVRRRGQEARLRCSPMKGHSHVYWYRQLPEEGLKFMVYLQKENIIDESGMPKERFSAEFPKEGPSILRIQQVVRGDSAAYFCASSPSYKAYEQYFGPGTRLTVT.

This chain's CDR3 is CASALGTANTGELFF. V and J are TRBV5-1 and TRBJ2-2; lacking DNA, the TRBD1 call made by TCRdb goes unchecked. The CDR3 is 15 residues long. From germline, CDR1 is SGHRS and CDR2 YFSETQ.

This chain links TRBV11-2 with TRBJ2-2; absent DNA, TCRdb's TRBD2 call cannot be checked. CDR3 length equals 16 residues. Germline CDR1 is SGHAT and CDR2 is FQNNGV. CDR3 protein: CASSLFSSGSTGELFF.

The genes are TRBV2 and TRBJ2-3; TCRdb's D gene call, TRBD2, goes unchecked for lack of DNA. The CDR3 covers 16 residues. The germline V gene has CDR1 SNHLY and CDR2 FYNNEI. This CDR3 reads CASSETLAGGPDTQYF.

This CDR3 reads CASRPTSGSNEQFF. The chain uses TRBV5-1 and TRBJ2-1; the D gene TCRdb calls, TRBD2, cannot be checked with no DNA. The CDR3 has 14 amino acids. Germline assignment: CDR1 SGHRS and CDR2 YFSETQ.

V gene TRBV20-1 combines with J gene TRBJ2-1; TCRdb calls TRBD2, which cannot be checked without DNA. CDR3 size: 14 residues. The germline V gene encodes CDR1 DFQATT and CDR2 SNEGSKA (reference sequence). The CDR3 sequence is CSATGLADYNEQFF.

The rearrangement uses TRBV6-5 and TRBJ2-1; without DNA, the TCRdb call of TRBD2 cannot be checked. This CDR3 spans 15 amino acids. The germline CDR1 and CDR2 sequences are MNHEY and SVGAGI. The CDR3 loop reads CASSYRGLSFNEQFF.

The rearrangement joins TRBV18 to TRBJ1-3. The CDR3 spans 16 residues. In germline, CDR1 is KGHSH, CDR2 LQKENI. The chain's CDR3 is CASSPPGGKAGNTIYF.

The chain recombines TRBV28 with TRBJ1-6; lacking DNA, the TRBD1 call made by TCRdb goes unchecked. The CDR3 has 14 amino acids. Looked up from germline, CDR1 is MDHEN and CDR2 is SYDVKM. CDR3 amino acids: CTSSFRGGNSPLHF. Based on the CDR3 plus reference TRBV28 and TRBJ1-6, the full variable domain is DVKVTQSSRYLVKRTGEKVFLECVQDMDHENMFWYRQDPGLGLRLIYFSYDVKMKEKGDIPEGYSVSREKKERFSLILESASTNQTSMYLCTSSFRGGNSPLHFGNGTRLTVT.

V usage is TRBV5-6 and J usage is TRBJ2-3; the D call of TRBD2 rests on TCRdb alone, since no DNA is present to check it. Germline lookup yields CDR1 SGHDT and CDR2 YYEEEE. The CDR3 is 16 amino acids. CDR3 sequence reads: CASSLVPGGPVDTQYF.

The chain has TRBV12-3 or TRBV12-4 and TRBJ2-2; without DNA, the TCRdb call of TRBD2 cannot be checked. This CDR3 contains 15 residues. The CDR3 loop is CASSLSGRGAGELFF.

The chain links TRBV20-1 to TRBJ2-1. The CDR3 is 14 amino acids. Germline CDR1 and CDR2: DFQATT and SNEGSKA (reference sequence). The CDR3 sequence: CSASALYSYNEQFF.

The gene calls are TRBV5-1 and TRBJ1-2; TCRdb's assignment of TRBD1 cannot be checked, as there is no DNA. CDR1 is SGHRS and CDR2 is YFSETQ in the germline V gene. The CDR3 loop spans 16 amino acids. CDR3: CASSFLGQGTNYGYTF.

This chain links TRBV30 with TRBJ1-1. There are 13 residues in the CDR3. In germline, CDR1 is GTSNPN, CDR2 SVGIG (reference sequence). CDR3 amino acids: CAWAIDGSTEAFF.